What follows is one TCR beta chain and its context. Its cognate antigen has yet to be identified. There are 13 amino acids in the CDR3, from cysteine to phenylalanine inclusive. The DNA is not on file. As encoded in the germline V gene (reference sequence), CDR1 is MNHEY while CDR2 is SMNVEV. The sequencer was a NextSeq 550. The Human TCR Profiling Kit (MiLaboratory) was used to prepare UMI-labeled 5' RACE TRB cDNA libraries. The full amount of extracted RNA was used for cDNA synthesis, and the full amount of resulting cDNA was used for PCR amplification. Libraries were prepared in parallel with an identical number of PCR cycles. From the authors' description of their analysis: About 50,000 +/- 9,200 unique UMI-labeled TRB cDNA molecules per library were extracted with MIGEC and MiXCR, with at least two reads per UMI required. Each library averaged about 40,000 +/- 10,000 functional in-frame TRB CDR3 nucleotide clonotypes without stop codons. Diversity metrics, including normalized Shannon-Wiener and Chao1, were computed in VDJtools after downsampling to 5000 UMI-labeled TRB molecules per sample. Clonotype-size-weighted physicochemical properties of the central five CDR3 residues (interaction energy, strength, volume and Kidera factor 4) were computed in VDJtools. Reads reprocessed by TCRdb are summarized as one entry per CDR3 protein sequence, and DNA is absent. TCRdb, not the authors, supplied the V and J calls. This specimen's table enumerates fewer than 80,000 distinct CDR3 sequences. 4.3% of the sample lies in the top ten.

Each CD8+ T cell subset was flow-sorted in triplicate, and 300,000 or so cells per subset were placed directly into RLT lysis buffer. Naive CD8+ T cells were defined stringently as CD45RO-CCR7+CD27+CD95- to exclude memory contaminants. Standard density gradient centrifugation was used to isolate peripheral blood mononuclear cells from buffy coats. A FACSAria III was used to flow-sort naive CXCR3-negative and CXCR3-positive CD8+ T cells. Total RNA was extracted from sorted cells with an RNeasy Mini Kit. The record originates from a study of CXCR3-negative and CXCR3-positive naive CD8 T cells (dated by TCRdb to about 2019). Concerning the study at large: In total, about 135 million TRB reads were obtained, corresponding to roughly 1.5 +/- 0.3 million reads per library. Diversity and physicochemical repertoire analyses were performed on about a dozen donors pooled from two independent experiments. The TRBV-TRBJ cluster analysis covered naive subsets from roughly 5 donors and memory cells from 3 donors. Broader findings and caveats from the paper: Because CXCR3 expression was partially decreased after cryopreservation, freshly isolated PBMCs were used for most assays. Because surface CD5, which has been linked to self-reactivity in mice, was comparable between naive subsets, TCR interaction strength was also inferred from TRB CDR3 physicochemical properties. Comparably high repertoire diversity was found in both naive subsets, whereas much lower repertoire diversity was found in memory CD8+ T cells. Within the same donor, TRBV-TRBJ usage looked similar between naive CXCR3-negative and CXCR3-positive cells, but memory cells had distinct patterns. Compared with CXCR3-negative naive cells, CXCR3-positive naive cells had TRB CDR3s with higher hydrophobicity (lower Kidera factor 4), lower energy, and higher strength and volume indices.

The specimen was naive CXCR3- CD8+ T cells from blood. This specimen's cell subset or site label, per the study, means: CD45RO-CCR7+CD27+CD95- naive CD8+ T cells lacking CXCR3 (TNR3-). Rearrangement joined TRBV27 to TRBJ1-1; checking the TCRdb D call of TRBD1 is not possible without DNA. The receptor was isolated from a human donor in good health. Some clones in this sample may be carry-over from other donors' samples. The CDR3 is CASSWDRFTEAFF.